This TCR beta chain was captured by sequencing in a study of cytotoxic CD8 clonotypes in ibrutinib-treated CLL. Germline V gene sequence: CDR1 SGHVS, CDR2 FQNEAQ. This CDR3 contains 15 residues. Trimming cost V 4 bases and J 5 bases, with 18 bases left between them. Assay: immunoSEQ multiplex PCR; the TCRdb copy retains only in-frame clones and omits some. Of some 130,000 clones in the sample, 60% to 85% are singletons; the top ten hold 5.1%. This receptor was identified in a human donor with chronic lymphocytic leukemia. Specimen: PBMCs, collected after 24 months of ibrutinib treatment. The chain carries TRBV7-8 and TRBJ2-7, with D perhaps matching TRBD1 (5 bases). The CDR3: CASSSWTREYDEQYF. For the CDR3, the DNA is TGTGCCAGCAGCTCCTGGACCAGGGAATACGACGAGCAGTACTTC.